This T cell receptor beta chain was identified during a study of OX40 agonist ivuxolimab in advanced cancers. Study-wide background: Melanoma, hepatocellular carcinoma, head and neck or renal cell cancer occurred in dose-escalation patients.

Repertoires were generated with immunoSEQ multiplex PCR, while TCRdb's copy carries only in-frame clones and drops some. The data hold roughly 64,000 clones, with roughly four fifths observed a single time. The CDR3 is made up of 14 amino acids. Germline assignment: CDR1 SGHDT and CDR2 YYEEEE. V was clipped by 0 bases and J by 0 bases, with 4 bases between them. Here the sequenced sample was CD4+ or CD8+ T cells sorted from blood, taken in a trial of the OX40 agonist ivuxolimab. The rearrangement links TRBV5-6 to TRBJ2-1; no definite D call. The sequence was collected from an adult with an advanced solid tumor such as melanoma, head and neck, liver or kidney cancer. CDR3 DNA sequence: TGTGCCAGCAGCTTGGACAGCTCCTACAATGAGCAGTTCTTC. Protein sequence: CASSLDSSYNEQFF.